This T cell receptor beta chain was recovered during a study of blood T cell repertoires in COVID-19. Study details: In each case, the material was cDNA or gDNA derived from T cells, B-cell-depleted T cells, or PBMCs.

Seattle's enrolled individuals joined amid active infection and were then monitored longitudinally. This CDR3 has 16 residues. Germline V gene lookup returns CDR1 GTSNPN and CDR2 SVGIG (reference sequence). Trimming took off 0 bases at V and 6 bases at J, with 18 bases between the two ends. Profiled with immunoSEQ multiplex PCR; TCRdb holds only in-frame clones, not every one. Of some 130,000 clones in the sample, more than 85% were seen once. The sequenced sample consisted of peripheral blood. The chain uses TRBV30 and TRBJ2-1; D is possibly TRBD2 (5 bases). This TCR came from a man aged 55 to 70 with COVID-19, enrolled during active disease. The CDR3 sequence: CAWSVTTRTPVNEQFF. As DNA, the CDR3 is TGTGCCTGGAGTGTCACAACTCGGACTCCCGTCAATGAGCAGTTCTTC.